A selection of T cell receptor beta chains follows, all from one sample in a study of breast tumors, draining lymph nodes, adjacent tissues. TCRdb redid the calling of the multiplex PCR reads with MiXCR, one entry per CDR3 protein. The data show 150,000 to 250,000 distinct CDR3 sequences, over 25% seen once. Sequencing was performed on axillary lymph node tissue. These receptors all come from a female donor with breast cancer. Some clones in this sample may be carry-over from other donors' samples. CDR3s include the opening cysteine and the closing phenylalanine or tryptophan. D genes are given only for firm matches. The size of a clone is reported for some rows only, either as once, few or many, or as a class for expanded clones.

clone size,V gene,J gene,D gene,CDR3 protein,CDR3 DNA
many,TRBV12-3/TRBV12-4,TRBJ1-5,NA,CASSFSRNNQPQHF,TGTGCCAGCAGTTTTTCCAGGAATAATCAGCCCCAGCATTTT
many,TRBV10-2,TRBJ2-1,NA,CASSLTEGHEQFF,TGCGCCAGCAGTTTGACTGAGGGCCATGAGCAGTTCTTC
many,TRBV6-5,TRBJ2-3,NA,CASSGHTSTDTQYF,TGTGCCAGCAGTGGGCACACTAGCACAGATACGCAGTATTTT
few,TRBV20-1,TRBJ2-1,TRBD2,CSGYPWTSGGNFYNEQFF,TGCAGTGGGTACCCATGGACTAGCGGGGGGAATTTTTACAATGAGCAGTTCTTC
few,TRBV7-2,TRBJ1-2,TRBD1,CASSLDDRVNYGYPF,TGTGCCAGCAGCTTAGACGACAGGGTAAACTATGGCTACCCCTTC
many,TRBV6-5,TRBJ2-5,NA,CASSSSSQETQYF,TGTGCCAGCAGTTCTAGTTCTCAAGAGACCCAGTACTTC
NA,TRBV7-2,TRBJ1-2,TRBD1,CASSLTGTVNYGYTF,TGTGCCAGCAGCTTGACGGGGACAGTCAACTATGGCTACACCTTC
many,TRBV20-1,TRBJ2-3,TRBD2,CSARSGGLTDTQYF,TGCAGTGCTAGGTCGGGGGGGCTCACAGATACGCAGTATTTT
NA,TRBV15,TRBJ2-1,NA,CATNARPGQVDHYNGQFF,TGTGCCACCAACGCTCGGCCGGGACAAGTAGACCACTACAATGGGCAGTTCTTC
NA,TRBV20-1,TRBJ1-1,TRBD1,CSASMLGGLSTEAFF,TGCAGTGCTAGTATGCTAGGGGGCTTGAGCACTGAAGCTTTCTTT
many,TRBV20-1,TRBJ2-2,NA,CSASLTGELFF,TGCAGTGCTAGCCTCACCGGGGAGCTGTTTTTT
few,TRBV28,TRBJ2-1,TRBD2,CASSRLATSYNEQFF,TGTGCCAGCAGTCGACTAGCGACCTCCTACAATGAGCAGTTCTTC
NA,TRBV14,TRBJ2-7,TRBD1,CASSQDYGARGPAQYF,TGTGCCAGCAGCCAAGATTACGGCGCCAGGGGGCCCGCGCAGTACTTC
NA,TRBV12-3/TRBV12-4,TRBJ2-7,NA,CASRSHGGGEQYF,TGTGCCAGTAGATCACACGGGGGCGGCGAGCAGTACTTC
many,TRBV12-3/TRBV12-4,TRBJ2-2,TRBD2,CASRAGTSGRAGELFF,TGTGCCAGCAGAGCCGGGACTAGCGGGAGGGCCGGGGAGCTGTTTTTT
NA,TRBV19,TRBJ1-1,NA,CASSGWNTEAFF,TGTGCCAGTAGTGGTTGGAACACTGAAGCTTTCTTT
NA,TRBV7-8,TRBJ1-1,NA,CASSLVHRNTGAFF,TGTGCCAGCAGCTTAGTACACCGGAACACTGGAGCTTTCTTT
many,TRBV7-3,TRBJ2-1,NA,CAAAQVSYNEQFF,TGTGCCGCTGCGCAGGTCTCCTACAATGAGCAGTTCTTC
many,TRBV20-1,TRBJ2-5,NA,CSASAQETQSF,TGCAGTGCTTCAGCACAAGAGACCCAGTCCTTC
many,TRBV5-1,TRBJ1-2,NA,CASSLEESGDGYTF,TGCGCCAGCAGCTTGGAGGAGTCAGGGGATGGCTACACCTTC
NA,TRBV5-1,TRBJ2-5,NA,CASSLGAGPIQETQYF,TGCGCCAGCAGCTTGGGTGCGGGGCCTATCCAAGAGACCCAGTACTTC
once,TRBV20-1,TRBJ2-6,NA,CSAIVSGGEGANVLTF,TGCAGTGCTATCGTCTCGGGGGGCGAAGGGGCCAACGTCCTGACTTTC
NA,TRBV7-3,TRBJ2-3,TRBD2,CASSPMREGPDTQYF,TGTGCCAGCAGCCCCATGCGGGAGGGCCCGGATACGCAGTATTTT
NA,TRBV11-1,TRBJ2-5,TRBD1,CASSPRDRGKETQYF,TGTGCCAGCAGCCCCCGGGACAGGGGGAAGGAGACCCAGTACTTC
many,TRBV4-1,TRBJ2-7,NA,CASSQGYRPSYEQYF,TGCGCCAGCAGCCAAGGGTACAGGCCTTCCTACGAGCAGTACTTC
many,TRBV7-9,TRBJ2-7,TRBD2,CASSLGLAGHTSYEQYF,TGTGCCAGCAGCTTAGGGCTAGCGGGACACACCTCCTACGAGCAGTACTTC